Below are 11 T cell receptor beta chains sequenced from a single sample in a study of blood T cells in healthy people across ages. The authors ran a second PCR of roughly 6 to 12 cycles using a sample-barcoded 5' primer and a J-beta primer mix. Each CDR3 protein gets one entry after TCRdb re-called the 5' RACE reads with MiXCR. The sample holds 1.4 million to 1.5 million distinct CDR3 sequences, about 43% seen once. The specimen sequenced was blood. The source of these receptors is a woman aged 18 to 35 in good health.

This clonotype occurred a few times. The chain couples TRBV27 to TRBJ1-2; 11 bases are shared with TRBD1. The trim removed 6 bases at V and 7 bases at J, leaving 4 bases unmatched. The length of the CDR3 is 13 residues. CDR1 MNHEY and CDR2 SMNVEV come from the germline V gene (reference sequence). The CDR3 spells CASSAGTGGGYTF. In DNA, the CDR3 is TGTGCCAGCAGCGCCGGGACAGGGGGTGGCTACACCTTC.

This rearrangement joins TRBV20-1 to TRBJ2-3; 9 bases are shared with TRBD2. This CDR3 spans 16 amino acids. V dropped 6 bases and J dropped 1; count of bases not matched to a gene: 11. Per the germline V gene, CDR1 is DFQATT and CDR2 is SNEGSKA (reference sequence). The CDR3 DNA sequence: TGCAGTGCGAGAATAGGGGAGCGGGGGGGCACAGATACGCAGTATTTT. Translation: CSARIGERGGTDTQYF.

The J gene is TRBJ2-1, the V gene TRBV10-2; tentative D call: TRBD1 (6 bases). Germline values: CDR1 WSHSY, CDR2 SAAADI. V was trimmed by 4 bases and J by 6 bases, leaving 22 bases between them. This CDR3 comprises 17 residues. The DNA for the CDR3 is TGCGCCAGCAGTGGCTCATCGTCAGCTTCGACAGGCAATGAGCAGTTCTTC. Amino acid sequence: CASSGSSSASTGNEQFF.

This clonotype came up a few times. This chain links TRBV18 with TRBJ2-4; TRBD1 aligns across 8 bases. The DNA end is a closer match to TRBJ2-7, so the J assignment may be wrong. In germline, CDR1 is KGHSH, CDR2 LQKENI. The CDR3 has 14 residues. CDR3 sequence reads: CASSRQGRSYEQYF. CDR3 in DNA: TGTGCCAGCTCACGACAGGGGAGAAGCTACGAGCAGTACTTC.

This clonotype was observed many times. This rearrangement joins TRBV7-9 to TRBJ1-2; D perhaps matches TRBD1 (5 bases). This CDR3 is built from 13 residues. Germline CDR1 is SEHNR and CDR2 is FQNEAQ (reference sequence). V gave up 5 bases and J gave up 7 bases, with 14 bases separating them. DNA of the CDR3: TGTGCCAGCAGCCCCGTGGGGCACCCTGGCTACACCTTC. Translated, it gives CASSPVGHPGYTF.

The rearrangement links TRBV20-1 to TRBJ2-1; 8 bases fit TRBD2. Germline CDR1 DFQATT, CDR2 SNEGSKA (reference sequence). The CDR3 has 15 residues. The V gene end was trimmed by 5 bases and the J gene end by 6 bases; junction bases not matched to a gene: 12. The CDR3 DNA reads TGCAGTGCTCCTCTACCAGCGGGAGATCGCAATGAGCAGTTCTTC. Residues: CSAPLPAGDRNEQFF.

This clonotype has a handful of counts. This rearrangement joins TRBV4-1 to TRBJ2-1; 15 bases fit TRBD2. This CDR3 is 19 amino acids long. Trimming at V came to 6 bases and at J to 8 bases, leaving 17 bases not matched to a gene. Germline V gene lookup returns CDR1 MGHRA and CDR2 YSYEKL. The CDR3 spells CASRGLAGGIDALSDEQFF. Written as DNA, the CDR3 is TGCGCCAGCAGAGGACTAGCGGGAGGGATTGACGCACTTAGCGATGAGCAGTTCTTC.

This clonotype was found a few times. This chain connects TRBV12-3 or TRBV12-4 to TRBJ2-3, with D perhaps assigned TRBD1 or TRBD2 (5 bases each). Trimming shortened V by 3 bases and J by 8 bases, and 9 bases separated the two germline ends. The length of the CDR3 is 12 residues. The CDR3 DNA follows: TGTGCCAGCAGTTTGGGGGTCGGTACGCAGTATTTT. It encodes CASSLGVGTQYF.

V is TRBV9 and J is TRBJ1-5; no reliable D call. Germline V CDR1 and CDR2: SGDLS, YYNGEE. This CDR3 has 13 amino acids. V was trimmed by 0 bases and J by 4 bases, leaving 5 bases between them. The CDR3 reads CASSVAWNQPQHF. For the CDR3, the DNA is TGTGCCAGCAGCGTAGCGTGGAATCAGCCCCAGCATTTT.

This clonotype was recorded at least ten times. The V gene is TRBV11-2, the J gene TRBJ2-1; TRBD1 matches at 9 bases. The CDR3 length is 15 residues. V lost 6 bases, J lost 7 bases, and 10 bases stayed unmatched. Looked up from germline, CDR1 is SGHAT and CDR2 is FQNNGV. DNA of the CDR3: TGTGCCAGCAGGGAGCCCGGGACAGGGAAGAATGAGCAGTTCTTC. It codes for CASREPGTGKNEQFF.

The J gene is TRBJ2-5, the V gene TRBV6-2 or TRBV6-3; TRBD1 agrees at 7 bases. TRBJ2-7 matches the DNA end more closely, so the J call is doubtful. Germline V CDR1 and CDR2: MNHEY, SVGEGT. This CDR3 has 16 residues. The DNA of the CDR3 is TGTGCCAGCAGTTATACAGGGGCCAAATCTACCTACGAGCAGTACTTC. This translates into CASSYTGAKSTYEQYF.